The rows below give T cell receptor beta chains drawn from one sample of a study of cytomegalovirus exposure and HLA in healthy donors. The table came from immunoSEQ multiplex PCR; TCRdb's copy has only in-frame clones and leaves some out. The table includes 120,000 or so clones, over 75% detected once. The sequenced material came from PBMCs. The receptors were gathered from a man in his forties or fifties in good health and CMV-seronegative. Each CDR3 is given with its conserved first and last residue. Fields, in order: J gene, V gene, D gene, clone size, CDR3 DNA, CDR3 protein. D genes are given only for firm matches. Clone size is given for some rows only: seen once, a few or many times, or a class if the clone is expanded.

j_call: TRBJ1-4; v_call: TRBV27; d_call: NA; clone_size: NA; cdr3_nt: TGTGCCAGCAGTTTAAGCGGGAATGAAAAACTGTTTTTT; cdr3_aa: CASSLSGNEKLFF
j_call: TRBJ1-1; v_call: TRBV30; d_call: NA; clone_size: NA; cdr3_nt: TGTGCCTGGGGGCCATTGGGGGCCGGGGAAGCTTTCTTT; cdr3_aa: CAWGPLGAGEAFF
j_call: TRBJ1-3; v_call: TRBV5-4; d_call: TRBD1; clone_size: NA; cdr3_nt: TGTGCCAGCAGCCCCGGACAGGGCCGAAACACCATATATTTT; cdr3_aa: CASSPGQGRNTIYF
j_call: TRBJ2-5; v_call: TRBV5-1; d_call: TRBD2; clone_size: NA; cdr3_nt: TGCGCCAGCAGCTTAGGGTGGGGAGAAACGGGACTAGCGTCGACCCAGTACTTC; cdr3_aa: CASSLGWGETGLASTQYF
j_call: TRBJ2-3; v_call: TRBV7-8; d_call: TRBD2; clone_size: NA; cdr3_nt: TGTGCCAGCAGCCCAGGGGCGGGAGGGCCGGTAGATACGCAGTATTTT; cdr3_aa: CASSPGAGGPVDTQYF
j_call: TRBJ2-3; v_call: TRBV7-6; d_call: NA; clone_size: NA; cdr3_nt: TGTGCCAGCAGCTTAATCTATTCTACGGCGGTGAGCACAGATACGCAGTATTTT; cdr3_aa: CASSLIYSTAVSTDTQYF
j_call: TRBJ2-3; v_call: TRBV6-5; d_call: NA; clone_size: NA; cdr3_nt: TGTGCCCGGGTTGGGGGCACTAGCACAGATACGCAGTATTTT; cdr3_aa: CARVGGTSTDTQYF
j_call: TRBJ1-4; v_call: TRBV27; d_call: TRBD1; clone_size: NA; cdr3_nt: TGTGCCACCGACCCCGGGGACAGGGAGTCTGAAAAACTGTTTTTT; cdr3_aa: CATDPGDRESEKLFF
j_call: TRBJ1-2; v_call: TRBV19; d_call: NA; clone_size: NA; cdr3_nt: TGTGCCAGTAGTACAACGCTGGAGGGACTGTATGGCTACACCTTC; cdr3_aa: CASSTTLEGLYGYTF
j_call: TRBJ2-7; v_call: TRBV27; d_call: TRBD1; clone_size: NA; cdr3_nt: TGTGCCAGCAAGTCAGGGGGCAACGAGCAGTACTTC; cdr3_aa: CASKSGGNEQYF
j_call: TRBJ2-7; v_call: TRBV19; d_call: TRBD1; clone_size: NA; cdr3_nt: TGTGCCAGTAGTAATGGGCGAAGGACAGGATTAGGGGCCGGGCACTACGAGCAGTACTTC; cdr3_aa: CASSNGRRTGLGAGHYEQYF
j_call: TRBJ2-7; v_call: TRBV27; d_call: TRBD1; clone_size: NA; cdr3_nt: TGTGCCAGCAGTTCCCGGACAGGGGGCTACGAGCAGTACTTC; cdr3_aa: CASSSRTGGYEQYF
j_call: TRBJ1-2; v_call: TRBV10-2; d_call: NA; clone_size: NA; cdr3_nt: TGCGCCAGCAGTGTTTCGAACTATGGCTACACCTTC; cdr3_aa: CASSVSNYGYTF
j_call: TRBJ1-3; v_call: TRBV10-3; d_call: TRBD1; clone_size: NA; cdr3_nt: TGTGCCATCAACCAACAGGGGACGGTCTCTGGAAACACCATATATTTT; cdr3_aa: CAINQQGTVSGNTIYF
j_call: TRBJ2-7; v_call: TRBV27; d_call: TRBD2; clone_size: NA; cdr3_nt: TGTGCCAGCAGGGTGGCGGGAGAGGGCTACGAGCAGTACTTC; cdr3_aa: CASRVAGEGYEQYF
j_call: TRBJ2-7; v_call: TRBV5-1; d_call: NA; clone_size: NA; cdr3_nt: TGCGCCAGCAGCGGGGCGCGGGAGCAGTACTTC; cdr3_aa: CASSGAREQYF
j_call: TRBJ2-7; v_call: TRBV4-2; d_call: NA; clone_size: once; cdr3_nt: TGTGCCAGCAGCCAGGAGTTAGCCGTAAGCTCCTACGAGCAGTACTTC; cdr3_aa: CASSQELAVSSYEQYF
j_call: TRBJ2-3; v_call: TRBV18; d_call: NA; clone_size: NA; cdr3_nt: TGTGCCAGCTCGGTCGGAGGTGGAGAAGATACGCAGTATTTT; cdr3_aa: CASSVGGGEDTQYF
j_call: TRBJ1-2; v_call: TRBV28; d_call: TRBD1; clone_size: NA; cdr3_nt: TGTGCCAGCAGTTTATGGATTCGTCGGACAGGGGGTATTAACTATGGCTACACCTTC; cdr3_aa: CASSLWIRRTGGINYGYTF
j_call: TRBJ1-1; v_call: TRBV18; d_call: TRBD1; clone_size: NA; cdr3_nt: TGTGCCAGCTCACCACGGACAGGACTGAACACTGAAGCTTTCTTT; cdr3_aa: CASSPRTGLNTEAFF
j_call: TRBJ1-5; v_call: TRBV11-1; d_call: NA; clone_size: NA; cdr3_nt: TGTGCCAGCAGCTTAGCGCGGCAGTATAGCAATCAGCCCCAGCATTTT; cdr3_aa: CASSLARQYSNQPQHF
j_call: TRBJ2-1; v_call: TRBV19; d_call: NA; clone_size: NA; cdr3_nt: TGTGCCAGTAGAGCGGACAGAAGCTCCTACAATGAGCAGTTCTTC; cdr3_aa: CASRADRSSYNEQFF
j_call: TRBJ2-3; v_call: TRBV2; d_call: TRBD2; clone_size: NA; cdr3_nt: TGTGCCAGCAGTTCCGGGACTAGCGGGGGAGATACGCAGTATTTT; cdr3_aa: CASSSGTSGGDTQYF
j_call: TRBJ1-5; v_call: TRBV10-1; d_call: TRBD1; clone_size: NA; cdr3_nt: TGCGCCAGAACGAACAGGGGCCAGCCCCAGCATTTT; cdr3_aa: CARTNRGQPQHF
j_call: TRBJ1-4; v_call: TRBV28; d_call: NA; clone_size: NA; cdr3_nt: TGTGCCAGCAGTCCCAATACAGGGAATGAAAAACTGTTTTTT; cdr3_aa: CASSPNTGNEKLFF
j_call: TRBJ1-2; v_call: TRBV2; d_call: NA; clone_size: NA; cdr3_nt: TGTGCCAGCAGACCCGAGGGGGATGGCTACACCTTC; cdr3_aa: CASRPEGDGYTF
j_call: TRBJ2-7; v_call: TRBV7-9; d_call: TRBD2; clone_size: NA; cdr3_nt: TGTGCCAGCAGCTTTACTAGCGGGTCTTACGAGCAGTACTTC; cdr3_aa: CASSFTSGSYEQYF
j_call: TRBJ2-2; v_call: TRBV27; d_call: NA; clone_size: NA; cdr3_nt: TGTGCCAGCAGCCGAACCCAGGACGGGGAGCTGTTTTTT; cdr3_aa: CASSRTQDGELFF
j_call: TRBJ2-4; v_call: TRBV2; d_call: TRBD1; clone_size: NA; cdr3_nt: TGTGCCAGCAGTAAAGACAGGGCCGGGGAATGGATTCAGTACTTC; cdr3_aa: CASSKDRAGEWIQYF
j_call: TRBJ2-5; v_call: TRBV12-5; d_call: TRBD1; clone_size: NA; cdr3_nt: TGTGCTAGTGGTTTGGACCCGGACAGGGGAAAGACCCAGTACTTC; cdr3_aa: CASGLDPDRGKTQYF
j_call: TRBJ1-5; v_call: TRBV7-2; d_call: NA; clone_size: NA; cdr3_nt: TGTGCCAGCAGTTCCCAGGGAGGGCAGCCCCAGCATTTT; cdr3_aa: CASSSQGGQPQHF
j_call: TRBJ2-5; v_call: TRBV28; d_call: TRBD2; clone_size: NA; cdr3_nt: TGTGCCAGCAGTGCGGGAGGTCTGGGGACCCAGTACTTC; cdr3_aa: CASSAGGLGTQYF
j_call: TRBJ2-5; v_call: TRBV5-4; d_call: NA; clone_size: NA; cdr3_nt: TGTGCCAGCAGCCTTCCCCCAGGGGGGATAGAGACCCAGTACTTC; cdr3_aa: CASSLPPGGIETQYF
j_call: TRBJ2-1; v_call: TRBV6-1; d_call: TRBD2; clone_size: NA; cdr3_nt: TGTGCCAGCAGTGTGGGGGGGAACTCCTACAATGAGCAGTTCTTC; cdr3_aa: CASSVGGNSYNEQFF
j_call: TRBJ2-3; v_call: TRBV7-2; d_call: TRBD2; clone_size: NA; cdr3_nt: TGTGCCAGCAGCACCCGACTAGCTAGCACAGATACGCAGTATTTT; cdr3_aa: CASSTRLASTDTQYF
j_call: TRBJ2-2; v_call: TRBV7-3; d_call: TRBD2; clone_size: NA; cdr3_nt: TGTGCCAGCAGCCCGGCGGGAGGGATCCCCGGGGAGCTGTTTTTT; cdr3_aa: CASSPAGGIPGELFF
j_call: TRBJ1-1; v_call: TRBV5-4; d_call: NA; clone_size: NA; cdr3_nt: TGTGCCAGCAGCTTGGGTATATCAGGGGCCACTGAAGCTTTCTTT; cdr3_aa: CASSLGISGATEAFF
j_call: TRBJ1-5; v_call: TRBV4-1; d_call: TRBD1; clone_size: NA; cdr3_nt: TGCGCCAGCAGCCAGGGACAGAATAGCAATCAGCCCCAGCATTTT; cdr3_aa: CASSQGQNSNQPQHF
j_call: TRBJ2-7; v_call: TRBV7-2; d_call: NA; clone_size: NA; cdr3_nt: TGTGCCAGCAGCTCATCCTCCGGACTCCTCTACGAGCAGTACTTC; cdr3_aa: CASSSSSGLLYEQYF
j_call: TRBJ1-2; v_call: TRBV19; d_call: NA; clone_size: NA; cdr3_nt: TGTGCCAGTAGTCATAGAGATGGCTACACCTTC; cdr3_aa: CASSHRDGYTF
j_call: TRBJ1-2; v_call: TRBV9; d_call: TRBD1; clone_size: NA; cdr3_nt: TGTGCCAGCAGCGCAGGGACAGGGGGCGCGATAGGTGGCTACACCTTC; cdr3_aa: CASSAGTGGAIGGYTF
j_call: TRBJ2-3; v_call: TRBV19; d_call: TRBD2; clone_size: NA; cdr3_nt: TGTGCCAGTAAGGGCGGGAGGGATACAGATACGCAGTATTTT; cdr3_aa: CASKGGRDTDTQYF
j_call: TRBJ2-1; v_call: TRBV5-1; d_call: NA; clone_size: NA; cdr3_nt: TGCGCCAGCAGCTTATTAGGCGGGCTGAACAATGAGCAGTTCTTC; cdr3_aa: CASSLLGGLNNEQFF
j_call: TRBJ1-1; v_call: TRBV7-2; d_call: NA; clone_size: NA; cdr3_nt: TGTGCCAGCAGCGCCAGAGGGGGGGCTGGAAGCACTGAAGCTTTCTTT; cdr3_aa: CASSARGGAGSTEAFF
j_call: TRBJ2-7; v_call: TRBV11-3; d_call: TRBD1; clone_size: NA; cdr3_nt: TGTGCCAGCAGCTCGGGACAGGGGGATTCCTACGAGCAGTACTTC; cdr3_aa: CASSSGQGDSYEQYF